This is a list of T cell receptor beta chains from one sample in a study of T cells in localized non-small cell lung cancer. Assay: immunoSEQ multiplex PCR; the TCRdb copy retains only in-frame clones and omits some. This sample has tens of thousands of clones, with approximately 91% found just once. The sample consisted of peripheral blood, taken before any cancer treatment. Source of these receptors: a male donor at least 60 years old with stage I lung adenocarcinoma. Each CDR3 is given with its conserved first and last residue. D genes are given only for firm matches. Clone sizes are given selectively: once, few, many, or a class where the clone is expanded.

v_call	clone_size	j_call	d_call	cdr3_nt	cdr3_aa
TRBV10-3	.	TRBJ1-3	TRBD1	TGTGCCATCAGGGCCGGGACAGGGGAGAACACCATATATTTT	CAIRAGTGENTIYF
TRBV7-2	.	TRBJ2-7	.	TGTGCCAGCAGCTTAGTGGGCATATCGGACGTAGAGTCGGACTACGAGCAGTACTTC	CASSLVGISDVESDYEQYF
TRBV7-2	.	TRBJ2-3	.	TGTGCCAGCAGCTTAGCCGCCCGGGGGATCGGCACAGATACGCAGTATTTT	CASSLAARGIGTDTQYF
TRBV7-2	.	TRBJ1-6	.	TGTGCCAGCAGCCGACCGGCCGGGGAGGGTGATTCACCCCTCCACTTT	CASSRPAGEGDSPLHF
TRBV9	.	TRBJ1-3	.	TGTGCCAGCAGCGTAGCATCGGGGGCTGGAAACACCATATATTTT	CASSVASGAGNTIYF
TRBV19	few	TRBJ2-4	.	TGTGCCAGTAGTTGGGGGAACATTCAGTACTTC	CASSWGNIQYF
TRBV5-1	.	TRBJ2-3	TRBD2	TGCGCCAGCAGCTTGGCAGCGGGAGGGATGAATACGCAGTATTTT	CASSLAAGGMNTQYF
TRBV11-2	once	TRBJ2-1	TRBD2	TGTGCCAGCAGCTTAGATCCCACTAGCGGGAGATTAGGTGAGCAGTTCTTC	CASSLDPTSGRLGEQFF
TRBV28	few	TRBJ2-7	.	TGTGCCAGCAGTTTACACGGACAGACGAGCTCCTACGAGCAGTACTTC	CASSLHGQTSSYEQYF
TRBV30	.	TRBJ1-6	.	TGTGCCTGGAGGGCAGACCGATGGAATTCACCCCTCCACTTT	CAWRADRWNSPLHF
TRBV4-1	.	TRBJ1-1	.	TGCGCCAGCAGCCAAGATCGAGGCAGGTTGGTCCCTGAAGCTTTCTTT	CASSQDRGRLVPEAFF
TRBV4-1	.	TRBJ1-4	.	TGCGCCAGCAGCCATCCACCCAATGAAAAACTGTTTTTT	CASSHPPNEKLFF
TRBV6-5	.	TRBJ1-2	.	TGTGCCAGCAGTTACTCAGGGGTCGGTGGCTACACCTTC	CASSYSGVGGYTF
TRBV7-2	once	TRBJ2-1	.	TGTGCCAGCAGCTTAGTACGGGGCGGGACCAATGAGCAGTTCTTC	CASSLVRGGTNEQFF
TRBV4-3	.	TRBJ2-2	.	TGCGCCAGCAGACCCGGGACCTCGAACACCGGGGAGCTGTTTTTT	CASRPGTSNTGELFF
TRBV28	.	TRBJ2-1	TRBD2	TGTGCCAGCAGTTTATCGGCTAGCGGGGGATACAATGAGCAGTTCTTC	CASSLSASGGYNEQFF
TRBV10-3	.	TRBJ1-1	TRBD1	TGTGCCATCAGGGCGGGACAGACGAACACTGAAGCTTTCTTT	CAIRAGQTNTEAFF
TRBV5-1	.	TRBJ2-2	TRBD1	TGCGCCAGCAGCTATTCCGGGACAGGGATCACCGGGGAGCTGTTTTTT	CASSYSGTGITGELFF
TRBV28	once	TRBJ2-5	.	TGTGCCAGCAGTTTAACGGATAGGGAAGAGACCCAGTACTTC	CASSLTDREETQYF
TRBV7-9	.	TRBJ2-5	.	TGTGCCAGCAGCTCACTAGAGACCCAGTACTTC	CASSSLETQYF
TRBV11-2	.	TRBJ2-7	.	TGTGCCAGCAGCACCCGGACGGGATCCTACGAGCAGTACTTC	CASSTRTGSYEQYF
TRBV7-9	.	TRBJ2-3	.	TGTGCCAGCAGTCTTATCTATCAGACAGTCGTTAGCACAGATACGCAGTATTTT	CASSLIYQTVVSTDTQYF
TRBV29-1	few	TRBJ2-5	.	TGCAGCGTTGTTAAAGTCCAAGAGACCCAGTACTTC	CSVVKVQETQYF
TRBV7-2	.	TRBJ2-3	.	TGTGCCAGCAGCCCTGGACTCGGGGATACGCAGTATTTT	CASSPGLGDTQYF
TRBV10-1	.	TRBJ1-1	.	TGCGCCAGCAGTCAGAGGGCGCAGGGGACTGAAGCTTTCTTT	CASSQRAQGTEAFF
TRBV30	.	TRBJ2-6	TRBD1	TGTGCCTGGAGCACAGGGGGAATACGCTCTGGGGCCAACGTCCTGACTTTC	CAWSTGGIRSGANVLTF
TRBV6-5	once	TRBJ1-5	TRBD1	TGTGCCAGCAGTCGGACAGGGTTCGGTCAGCCCCAGCATTTT	CASSRTGFGQPQHF
TRBV18	.	TRBJ2-4	.	TGTGCCAGCTCACCACAGAATCCGGGGACACAAAACATTCAGTACTTC	CASSPQNPGTQNIQYF
TRBV7-9	.	TRBJ2-5	.	TGTGCCAGCAGCTTAGGTAGGAGTTTCGTTCAAGAGACCCAGTACTTC	CASSLGRSFVQETQYF
TRBV6-5	.	TRBJ1-5	.	TGTGCCAGCAGCTTCCTAAATCAGCCCCAGCATTTT	CASSFLNQPQHF
TRBV11-3	.	TRBJ1-1	.	TGTGCCAGCAGCTTCACCCAAAACACTGAAGCTTTCTTT	CASSFTQNTEAFF
TRBV11-2	once	TRBJ1-5	.	TGTGCCAGCAGCCCGGATCGCGATCAGCCCCAGCATTTT	CASSPDRDQPQHF
TRBV30	.	TRBJ2-7	.	TGTGCCTGGAGTTTTGACACTGACTCCTACGAGCAGTACTTC	CAWSFDTDSYEQYF
TRBV18	.	TRBJ2-2	.	TGTGCCAGCTCACTTACTTTGGACCCGAACACCGGGGAGCTGTTTTTT	CASSLTLDPNTGELFF
TRBV5-4	.	TRBJ2-1	.	TGTGCCAGCAGCTTGGAAGACTACAATGAGCAGTTCTTC	CASSLEDYNEQFF
TRBV5-1	.	TRBJ2-5	.	TGCGCCAGCAGCTTGGCAGGAGGGCAAGAGACCCAGTACTTC	CASSLAGGQETQYF
TRBV25-1	once	TRBJ2-5	TRBD1	TGTGCCAGCTCATATCACAGGGGTACTAAAGAGACCCAGTACTTC	CASSYHRGTKETQYF
TRBV7-2	.	TRBJ1-5	.	TGTGCCAGCAGTGTAGGGGTCGTGAGCAATCAGCCCCAGCATTTT	CASSVGVVSNQPQHF
TRBV28	.	TRBJ1-1	.	TGTGCCAGCCTATCTGGAAAAATTCAGGGGTACACTGAAGCTTTCTTT	CASLSGKIQGYTEAFF
TRBV10-2	.	TRBJ2-1	.	TGCGCCAGCAGTGACCTAACAGGAGGAAACAATGAGCAGTTCTTC	CASSDLTGGNNEQFF
TRBV28	.	TRBJ2-3	TRBD2	TGTGCCAGCAGCCTTACTAGCGGGAGGGCCTTTAGGACAGATACGCAGTATTTT	CASSLTSGRAFRTDTQYF
TRBV19	.	TRBJ2-1	TRBD2	TGTGCCACTAATCCTAGCGGCTCCTACAATGAGCAGTTCTTC	CATNPSGSYNEQFF